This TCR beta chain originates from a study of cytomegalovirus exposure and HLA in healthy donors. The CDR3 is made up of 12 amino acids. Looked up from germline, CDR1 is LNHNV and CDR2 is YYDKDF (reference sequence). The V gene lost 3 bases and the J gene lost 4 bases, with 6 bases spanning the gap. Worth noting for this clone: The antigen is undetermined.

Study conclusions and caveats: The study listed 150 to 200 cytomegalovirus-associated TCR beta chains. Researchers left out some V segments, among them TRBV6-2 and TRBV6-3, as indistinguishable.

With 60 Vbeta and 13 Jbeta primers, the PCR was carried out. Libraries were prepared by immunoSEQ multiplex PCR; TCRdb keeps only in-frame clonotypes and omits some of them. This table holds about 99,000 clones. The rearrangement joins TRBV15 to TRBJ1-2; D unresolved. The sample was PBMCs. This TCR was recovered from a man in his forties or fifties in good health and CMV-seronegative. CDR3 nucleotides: TGTGCCACCAGCAGCGAGGGCTATGGCTACACCTTC. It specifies CATSSEGYGYTF.